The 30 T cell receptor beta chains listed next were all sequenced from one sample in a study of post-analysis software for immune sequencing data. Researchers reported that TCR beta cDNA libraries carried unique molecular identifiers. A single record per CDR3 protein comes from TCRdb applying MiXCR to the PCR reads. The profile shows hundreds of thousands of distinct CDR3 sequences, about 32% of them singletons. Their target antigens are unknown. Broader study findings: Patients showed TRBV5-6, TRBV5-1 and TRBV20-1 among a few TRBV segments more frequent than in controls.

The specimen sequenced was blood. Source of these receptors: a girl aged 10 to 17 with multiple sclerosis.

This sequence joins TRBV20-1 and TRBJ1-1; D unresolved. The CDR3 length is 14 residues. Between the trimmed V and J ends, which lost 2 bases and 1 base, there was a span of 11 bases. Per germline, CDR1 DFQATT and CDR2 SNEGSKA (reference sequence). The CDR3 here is CSARPITWNTEAFF. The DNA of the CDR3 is TGCAGTGCTAGACCCATAACATGGAACACTGAAGCTTTCTTT.

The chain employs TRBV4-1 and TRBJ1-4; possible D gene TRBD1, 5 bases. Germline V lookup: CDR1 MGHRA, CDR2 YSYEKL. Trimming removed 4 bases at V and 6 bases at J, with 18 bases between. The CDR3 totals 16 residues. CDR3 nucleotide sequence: TGCGCCAGCAGCCCGGACGGGGCCCAGGGCTATGAAAAACTGTTTTTT. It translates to CASSPDGAQGYEKLFF.

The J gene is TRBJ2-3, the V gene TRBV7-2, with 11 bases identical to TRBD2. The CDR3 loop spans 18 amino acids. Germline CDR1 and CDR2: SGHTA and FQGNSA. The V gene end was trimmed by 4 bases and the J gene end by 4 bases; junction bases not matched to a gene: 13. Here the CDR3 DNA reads TGTGCCAGCAGCTCCTATCCCCCTAGCGGGGGGAGTGCAGATACGCAGTATTTT. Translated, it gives CASSSYPPSGGSADTQYF.

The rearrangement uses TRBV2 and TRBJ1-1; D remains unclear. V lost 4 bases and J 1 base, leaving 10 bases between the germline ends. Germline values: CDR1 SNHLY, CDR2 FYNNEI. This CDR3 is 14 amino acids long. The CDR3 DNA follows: TGTGCCAGCAGTGTGGGCAGGAGGAACACTGAAGCTTTCTTT. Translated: CASSVGRRNTEAFF.

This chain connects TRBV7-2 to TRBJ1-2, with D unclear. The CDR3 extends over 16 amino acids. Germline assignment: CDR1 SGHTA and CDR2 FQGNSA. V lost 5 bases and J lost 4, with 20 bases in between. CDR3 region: CASSPRIAMTVYGYTF. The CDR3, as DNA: TGTGCCAGCAGCCCAAGGATAGCGATGACTGTCTATGGCTACACCTTC.

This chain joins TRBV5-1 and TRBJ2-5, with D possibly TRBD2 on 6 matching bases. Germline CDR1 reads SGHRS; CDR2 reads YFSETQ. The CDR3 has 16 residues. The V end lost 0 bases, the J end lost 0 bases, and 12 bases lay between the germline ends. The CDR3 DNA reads TGCGCCAGCAGCTTGGGGGTAGCGGACTACCAAGAGACCCAGTACTTC. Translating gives CASSLGVADYQETQYF.

The CDR3 nucleotides are TGTGCCATCAGATCTACAGGGGAAAGTGAAAAACTGTTTTTT. Translating it yields CAIRSTGESEKLFF. V usage is TRBV10-3 and J usage is TRBJ1-4, with 7 bases identical to TRBD1. Germline trimming cut 6 bases from V and 7 bases from J; bases unmatched to any gene: 8. This CDR3 is 14 amino acids long. Germline V gene lookup returns CDR1 ENHRY and CDR2 SYGVKD.

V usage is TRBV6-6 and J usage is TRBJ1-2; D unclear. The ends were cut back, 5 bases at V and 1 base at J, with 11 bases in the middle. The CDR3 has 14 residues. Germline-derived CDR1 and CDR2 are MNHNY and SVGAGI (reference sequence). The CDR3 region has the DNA TGTGCCAGCAGTCGCGACATCTATAACTATGGCTACACCTTC. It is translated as CASSRDIYNYGYTF.

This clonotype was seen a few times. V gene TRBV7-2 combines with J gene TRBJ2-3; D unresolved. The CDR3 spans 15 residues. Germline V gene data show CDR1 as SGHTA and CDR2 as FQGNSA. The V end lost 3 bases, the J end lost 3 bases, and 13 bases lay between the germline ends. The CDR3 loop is CASSFLGMWTDTQYF. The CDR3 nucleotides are TGTGCCAGCAGCTTTCTAGGGATGTGGACAGATACGCAGTATTTT.

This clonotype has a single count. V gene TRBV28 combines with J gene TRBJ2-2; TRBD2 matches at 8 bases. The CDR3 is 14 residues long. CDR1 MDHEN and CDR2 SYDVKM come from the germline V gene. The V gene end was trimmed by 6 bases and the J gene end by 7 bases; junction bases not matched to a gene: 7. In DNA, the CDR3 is TGTGCCAGCAGGCTGACTAGCGTGGTCGGGGAGCTGTTTTTT. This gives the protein CASRLTSVVGELFF.

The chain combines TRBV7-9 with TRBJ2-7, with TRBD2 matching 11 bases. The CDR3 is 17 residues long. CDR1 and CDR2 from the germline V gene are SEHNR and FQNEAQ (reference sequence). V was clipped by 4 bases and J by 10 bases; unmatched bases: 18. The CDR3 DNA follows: TGTGCCAGCAGCTCATCACTAGCGGGAGACGGGGGTGAGGCCCAGTACTTC. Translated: CASSSSLAGDGGEAQYF.

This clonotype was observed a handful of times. The CDR3 DNA reads as TGTGCCAGCAGACTCGCCGTCTATGGCTACACCTTC. Its protein product is CASRLAVYGYTF. The chain joins TRBV2 to TRBJ1-2; no reliable D call. The CDR3 extends over 12 amino acids. V was shortened by 6 bases and J by 4 bases, with 9 bases between the two germline ends. In germline, CDR1 is SNHLY, CDR2 FYNNEI.

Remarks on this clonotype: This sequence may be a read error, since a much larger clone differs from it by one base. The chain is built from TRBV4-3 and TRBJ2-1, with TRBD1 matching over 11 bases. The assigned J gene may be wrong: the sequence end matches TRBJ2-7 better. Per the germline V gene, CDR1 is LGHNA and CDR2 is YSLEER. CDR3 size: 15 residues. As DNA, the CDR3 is TGCGCCAGCAGCCCCTCGGGACAGGGGGGCTACGAGCAGTACTTC. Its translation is CASSPSGQGGYEQYF.

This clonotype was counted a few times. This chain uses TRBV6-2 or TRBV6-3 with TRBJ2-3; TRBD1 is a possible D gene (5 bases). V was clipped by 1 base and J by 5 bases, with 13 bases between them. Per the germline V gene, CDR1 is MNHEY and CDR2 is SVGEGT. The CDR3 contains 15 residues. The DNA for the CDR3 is TGTGCCAGCAGTTACTACTCGAATCAGGGAGATACGCAGTATTTT. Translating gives CASSYYSNQGDTQYF.

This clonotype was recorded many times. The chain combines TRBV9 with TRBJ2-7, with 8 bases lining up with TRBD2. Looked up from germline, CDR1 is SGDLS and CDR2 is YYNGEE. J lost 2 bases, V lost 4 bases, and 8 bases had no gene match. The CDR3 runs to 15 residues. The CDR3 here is CASSKASGPTYEQYF. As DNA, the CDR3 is TGTGCCAGCAGCAAAGCTAGCGGGCCTACCTACGAGCAGTACTTC.

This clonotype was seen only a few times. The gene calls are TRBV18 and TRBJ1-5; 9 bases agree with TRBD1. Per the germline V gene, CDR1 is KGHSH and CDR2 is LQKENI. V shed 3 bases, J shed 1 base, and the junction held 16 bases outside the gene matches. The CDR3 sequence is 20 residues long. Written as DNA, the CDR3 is TGTGCCAGCTCACCCCTTGTTGTAGGGGGACAGGGAAGCAGCAATCAGCCCCAGCATTTT. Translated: CASSPLVVGGQGSSNQPQHF. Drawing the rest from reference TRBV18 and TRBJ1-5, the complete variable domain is NAGVMQNPRHLVRRRGQEARLRCSPMKGHSHVYWYRQLPEEGLKFMVYLQKENIIDESGMPKERFSAEFPKEGPSILRIQQVVRGDSAAYFCASSPLVVGGQGSSNQPQHFGDGTRLSIL.

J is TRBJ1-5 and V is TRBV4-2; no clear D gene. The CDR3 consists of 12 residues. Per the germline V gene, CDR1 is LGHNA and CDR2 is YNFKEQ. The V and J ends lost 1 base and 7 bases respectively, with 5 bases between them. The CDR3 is CASSQGQQPQHF. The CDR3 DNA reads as TGTGCCAGCAGCCAAGGCCAGCAGCCCCAGCATTTT.

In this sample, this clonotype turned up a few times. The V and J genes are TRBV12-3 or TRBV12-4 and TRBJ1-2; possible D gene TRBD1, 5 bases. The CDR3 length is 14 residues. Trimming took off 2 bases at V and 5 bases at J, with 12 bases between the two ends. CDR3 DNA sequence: TGTGCCAGCAGTTTAAAGAGGGACGGGTATGGCTACACCTTC. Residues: CASSLKRDGYGYTF.

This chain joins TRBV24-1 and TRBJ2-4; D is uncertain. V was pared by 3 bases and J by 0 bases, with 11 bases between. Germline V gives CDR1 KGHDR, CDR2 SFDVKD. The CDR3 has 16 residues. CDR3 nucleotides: TGTGCCACCAGTGATGCGAGGCCGAAAGCCAAAAACATTCAGTACTTC. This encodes CATSDARPKAKNIQYF.

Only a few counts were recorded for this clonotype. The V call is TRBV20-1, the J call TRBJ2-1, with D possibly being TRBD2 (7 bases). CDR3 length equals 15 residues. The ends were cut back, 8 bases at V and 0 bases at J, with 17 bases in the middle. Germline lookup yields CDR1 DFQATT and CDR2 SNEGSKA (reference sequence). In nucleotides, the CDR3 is TGCAGTAGTGGGCTAGCGGACAGCTCCTACAATGAGCAGTTCTTC. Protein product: CSSGLADSSYNEQFF.

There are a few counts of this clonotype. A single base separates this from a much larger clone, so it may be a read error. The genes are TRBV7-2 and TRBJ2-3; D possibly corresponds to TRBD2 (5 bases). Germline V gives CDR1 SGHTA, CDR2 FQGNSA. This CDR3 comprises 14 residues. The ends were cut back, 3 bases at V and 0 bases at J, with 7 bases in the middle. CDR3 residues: CASSFWTSTDTQYF. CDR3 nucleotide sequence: TGTGCCAGCAGCTTCTGGACTAGCACAGATACGCAGTATTTT.

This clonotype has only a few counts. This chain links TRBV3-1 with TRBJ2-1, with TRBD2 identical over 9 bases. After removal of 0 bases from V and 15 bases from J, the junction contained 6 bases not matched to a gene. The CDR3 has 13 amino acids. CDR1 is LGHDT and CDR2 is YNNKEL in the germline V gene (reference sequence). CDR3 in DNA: TGTGCCAGCAGCCAAGACCGGCGGGGGGGTGGGTTCTTC. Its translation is CASSQDRRGGGFF.

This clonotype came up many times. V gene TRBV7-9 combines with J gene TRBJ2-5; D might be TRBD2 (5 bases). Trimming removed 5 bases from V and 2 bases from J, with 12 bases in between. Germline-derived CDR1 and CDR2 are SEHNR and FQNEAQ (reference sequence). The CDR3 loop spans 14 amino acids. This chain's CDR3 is CASSETGKQETQYF. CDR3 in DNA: TGTGCCAGCAGCGAGACCGGGAAACAAGAGACCCAGTACTTC.

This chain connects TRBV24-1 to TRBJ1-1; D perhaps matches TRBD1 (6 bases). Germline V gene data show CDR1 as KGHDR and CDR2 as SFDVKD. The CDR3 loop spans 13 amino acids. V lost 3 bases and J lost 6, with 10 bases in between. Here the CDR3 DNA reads TGTGCCACCAGTGATCTGAACAGGGCTGAAGCTTTCTTT. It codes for CATSDLNRAEAFF.

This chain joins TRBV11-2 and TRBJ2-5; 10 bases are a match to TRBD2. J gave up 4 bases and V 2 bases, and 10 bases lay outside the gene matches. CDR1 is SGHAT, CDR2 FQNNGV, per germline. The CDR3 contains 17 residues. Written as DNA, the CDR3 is TGTGCCAGCAGCTTAAGAACCCCATCTAGCGGGGGAGAGACCCAGTACTTC. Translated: CASSLRTPSSGGETQYF.

The chain's CDR3 is CASSFTGASNQPQHF. CDR3 nucleotides: TGTGCCAGCAGTTTCACAGGGGCCAGCAATCAGCCCCAGCATTTT. The chain uses TRBV27 and TRBJ1-5, with 7 bases that match TRBD1. CDR1 MNHEY and CDR2 SMNVEV come from the germline V gene (reference sequence). This CDR3 comprises 15 residues. Trimming removed 3 bases from V and 1 base from J; junction bases left unmatched: 3.

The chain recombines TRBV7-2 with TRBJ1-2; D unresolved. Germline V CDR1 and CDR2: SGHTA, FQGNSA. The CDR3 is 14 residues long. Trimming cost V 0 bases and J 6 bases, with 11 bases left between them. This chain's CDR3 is CASSLAFGKDGYTF. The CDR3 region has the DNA TGTGCCAGCAGCTTAGCTTTCGGGAAGGATGGCTACACCTTC.

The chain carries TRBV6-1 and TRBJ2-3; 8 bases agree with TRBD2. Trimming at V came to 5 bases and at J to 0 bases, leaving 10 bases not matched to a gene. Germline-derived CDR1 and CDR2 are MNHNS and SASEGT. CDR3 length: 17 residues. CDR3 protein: CASSRRGAGASTDTQYF. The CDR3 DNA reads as TGTGCCAGCAGTCGTCGCGGAGCGGGAGCTAGCACAGATACGCAGTATTTT.

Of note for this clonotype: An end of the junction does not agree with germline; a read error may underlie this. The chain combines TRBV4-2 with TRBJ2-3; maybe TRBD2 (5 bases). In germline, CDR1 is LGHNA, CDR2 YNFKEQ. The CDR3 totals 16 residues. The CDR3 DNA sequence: TGTGCCTGCAGCCAAGCGGCAGCTTCTAGCACAGATACGCAGTATTTT. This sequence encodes CACSQAAASSTDTQYF.

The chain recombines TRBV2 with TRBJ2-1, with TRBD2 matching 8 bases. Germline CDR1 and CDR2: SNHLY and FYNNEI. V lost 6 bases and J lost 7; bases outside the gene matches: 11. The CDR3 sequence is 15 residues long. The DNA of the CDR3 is TGTGCCAGCAGGGGAGCGGGAGTGTATGAAAATGAGCAGTTCTTC. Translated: CASRGAGVYENEQFF.